This T cell receptor (beta chain) was recovered during a study of OX40 agonist ivuxolimab in advanced cancers. Study results and limitations: With doses of 0.1 to 3.0 mg/kg, CD4+ and CD8+ blood T cells had undergone clonal expansion by week 6.

TCRdb keeps only in-frame clones here, not all; method: immunoSEQ multiplex PCR. The sample gives roughly 75,000 clones, about 88% of which show up once; over 0.3% is in the top ten. Systemic immunosuppression or a history of autoimmune disease excluded patients. V was pared by 0 bases and J by 3 bases, with 10 bases between. Germline CDR1 is SGHRS and CDR2 is YFSETQ. This CDR3 has 15 residues. As concerns this clone: What it recognizes is unknown. Other DNA sequences within the sample encode an identical CDR3.

Sample: CD4+ or CD8+ T cells sorted from blood, taken in a trial of the OX40 agonist ivuxolimab. This clonotype was obtained from an adult with an advanced solid tumor such as melanoma, head and neck, liver or kidney cancer. The chain combines TRBV5-1 with TRBJ2-1; D may be TRBD2 (6 bases). The CDR3 sequence: CASSLAAGSYNEQFF. CDR3 nucleotides: TGCGCCAGCAGCTTGGCCGCGGGAAGCTACAATGAGCAGTTCTTC.